This entry lists 5 T cell receptor beta chains sequenced from one sample in a study of cytomegalovirus exposure and HLA in healthy donors (dated by TCRdb to the late 2010s). Library method: the immunoSEQ multiplex PCR assay. A mixture of 60 forward primers for TCR Vbeta segments and 13 reverse primers for TCR Jbeta segments was used in the multiplex PCR. TCRdb holds this immuneACCESS table with in-frame rearrangements only. Some clones are missing; in checked studies, unresolved V genes explain under half, and the rest has no known cause. The sample's records list under 200,000 clones. About 0.8% of the sample comes from the top ten. The sample was PBMCs. The receptors were sampled from a woman between 18 and 29 years old in good health and CMV-seropositive.

The rearrangement joins TRBV10-3 to TRBJ2-1; 9 bases fit TRBD2. Looked up from germline, CDR1 is ENHRY and CDR2 is SYGVKD. The ends lost 2 bases at V and 9 bases at J; junction bases unmatched: 11. The CDR3 is made up of 16 amino acids. CDR3 loop: CAISEPSGTGVGEQFF. The DNA for the CDR3 is TGTGCCATCAGTGAGCCTAGCGGGACGGGAGTGGGTGAGCAGTTCTTC.

This chain uses TRBV29-1 with TRBJ2-1; 7 bases are a match to TRBD1. The CDR3 is made up of 13 amino acids. Germline CDR1 SQVTM, CDR2 ANQGSEA. V trimming: 4 bases; J trimming: 7 bases; junction bases outside the gene matches: 7. The CDR3: CSVVPGTVNEQFF. CDR3 coding DNA: TGCAGCGTTGTACCCGGGACAGTTAATGAGCAGTTCTTC.

The rearrangement links TRBV2 to TRBJ1-2, with a possible D match to TRBD1 (6 bases). Trimming removed 6 bases from V and 1 base from J, with 12 bases in between. The CDR3 loop spans 14 amino acids. CDR1 and CDR2 from the germline V gene are SNHLY and FYNNEI. The CDR3 sequence is CASRGGQLNYGYTF. CDR3 nucleotide sequence: TGTGCCAGCAGGGGTGGACAGCTTAACTATGGCTACACCTTC.

CDR3 nucleotides: TGTGCCAGCTCACCGACTAGCGGGGAACCCTACGAGCAGTACTTC. Its translation is CASSPTSGEPYEQYF. The chain employs TRBV18 and TRBJ2-7; 11 bases line up with TRBD2. V lost 3 bases and J lost 2; bases outside the gene matches: 3. The CDR3 runs to 15 residues. CDR1 is KGHSH, CDR2 LQKENI, per germline. Filled out from reference TRBV18 and TRBJ2-7, the complete variable domain reads NAGVMQNPRHLVRRRGQEARLRCSPMKGHSHVYWYRQLPEEGLKFMVYLQKENIIDESGMPKERFSAEFPKEGPSILRIQQVVRGDSAAYFCASSPTSGEPYEQYFGPGTRLTVT.

The genes are TRBV11-3 and TRBJ1-2; 7 bases match TRBD1. This CDR3 spans 17 amino acids. The germline CDR1 and CDR2 sequences are SGHNT and YENEEA. Germline trimming cut 5 bases from V and 1 base from J; bases unmatched to any gene: 13. In DNA, the CDR3 is TGTGCCAGCAGCCCCCAACCGGGACAGCAAGATAACTATGGCTACACCTTC. It translates to CASSPQPGQQDNYGYTF.